These 24 T cell receptor beta chains share one sample of origin, sequenced in a study of blood T cell repertoires in COVID-19. Profiled with immunoSEQ multiplex PCR; TCRdb holds only in-frame clones, not every one. The sample shows around 130,000 clones, approximately 85% of them seen only once. The sequenced sample was peripheral blood. These receptors were taken from a man aged 45-60 years with acute or convalescent COVID-19.

The J gene is TRBJ1-1, the V gene TRBV30; 10 bases map to TRBD1. This CDR3 comprises 16 residues. Germline V gene data show CDR1 as GTSNPN and CDR2 as SVGIG (reference sequence). V shed 0 bases and J 10 bases; nucleotides not matched to a gene: 14. The CDR3 nucleotides read TGTGCCTGGAGTGTACTTAAGGAGGACAGGGGGAAGATAGCTTTCTTT. Protein: CAWSVLKEDRGKIAFF.

The chain joins TRBV7-9 to TRBJ2-5, with D possibly called TRBD1 or TRBD2 (7 bases each). Looked up from germline, CDR1 is SEHNR and CDR2 is FQNEAQ (reference sequence). V shed 4 bases and J shed 2 bases, with 14 bases lying between them. The length of the CDR3 is 15 residues. DNA for the CDR3: TGTGCCAGCAGCTCAGCGGGACAGCATCAAGAGACCCAGTACTTC. It codes for CASSSAGQHQETQYF.

The rearrangement uses TRBV28 and TRBJ1-4; unclear D gene. The germline V gene encodes CDR1 MDHEN and CDR2 SYDVKM. There are 14 residues in the CDR3. The ends were cut back, 3 bases at V and 4 bases at J, with 9 bases in the middle. CDR3 sequence (DNA): TGTGCCAGCAGTTTTTATACTAATAATGAAAAACTGTTTTTT. This translates into CASSFYTNNEKLFF.

The chain has TRBV24-1 and TRBJ2-2, with 11 bases aligning to TRBD1. The CDR3 has 16 residues. The V and J ends lost 0 bases and 4 bases, in that order; junction bases with no gene match: 0. The germline CDR1 and CDR2 sequences are KGHDR and SFDVKD. The CDR3 nucleotides read TGTGCCACCAGTGATTTGGGGACAGGGGGCACCGGGGAGCTGTTTTTT. Protein product: CATSDLGTGGTGELFF.

The chain joins TRBV6-6 to TRBJ1-2, with 10 nucleotides matching TRBD1. The CDR3 loop spans 15 amino acids. Germline CDR1 and CDR2: MNHNY and SVGAGI (reference sequence). With 5 bases clipped from V and 2 bases from J, the junction kept 5 bases outside the gene matches. The CDR3 spells CASSGKGQGNYGYTF. CDR3 in DNA: TGTGCCAGCAGTGGAAAGGGACAGGGGAACTATGGCTACACCTTC.

The V call is TRBV11-3, the J call TRBJ1-1, with TRBD1 matching over 7 bases. V was clipped by 2 bases and J by 3 bases; unmatched bases: 0. The CDR3 extends over 13 amino acids. Germline CDR1 reads SGHNT; CDR2 reads YENEEA. CDR3 sequence reads: CASSLTGDTEAFF. The CDR3 region has the DNA TGTGCCAGCAGCTTAACAGGGGACACTGAAGCTTTCTTT.

The genes are TRBV6-5 and TRBJ2-2; no firm D call. CDR3 size: 13 residues. V was cut by 6 bases and J by 1 base, with 6 bases left in between. CDR1 is MNHEY and CDR2 is SVGAGI in the germline V gene. The CDR3 sequence: CASRSGNTGELFF. CDR3 sequence (DNA): TGTGCCAGCAGGTCCGGGAACACCGGGGAGCTGTTTTTT.

The chain is built from TRBV5-5 and TRBJ1-1; tentative D call: TRBD1 (5 bases). With 3 bases removed from V and 1 base from J, the gap between germline ends came to 13 bases. The CDR3 is 15 residues long. Germline V gene lookup returns CDR1 SGHKS and CDR2 YYEKEE (reference sequence). CDR3 loop: CASSSLGRSNTEAFF. CDR3 DNA sequence: TGTGCCAGCAGCTCTTTGGGGCGGTCGAACACTGAAGCTTTCTTT.

This clone was counted once. This sequence joins TRBV9 and TRBJ1-2, with D maybe TRBD1 (5 bases). Trimming took 1 base from V and 8 from J, leaving 12 bases between them. The CDR3 has 13 amino acids. Germline values: CDR1 SGDLS, CDR2 YYNGEE. CDR3 protein: CASSVRTPEGYTF. DNA of the CDR3: TGTGCCAGCAGCGTAAGGACACCCGAGGGCTACACCTTC.

The chain links TRBV2 to TRBJ1-2, with TRBD1 matching 7 bases. This CDR3 region has 15 residues. With V trimmed by 7 bases and J by 0 bases, 8 bases remained unmatched. Germline values: CDR1 SNHLY, CDR2 FYNNEI. CDR3 residues: CASIFGDSSNYGYTF. The CDR3 DNA follows: TGTGCCAGCATTTTCGGGGACAGCTCTAACTATGGCTACACCTTC.

Written as DNA, the CDR3 is TGTGCCAGCAGTTTATCGATGACAAGCTCTGGAAACACCATATATTTT. Translation: CASSLSMTSSGNTIYF. The chain couples TRBV27 to TRBJ1-3, with no clear D. Per germline, CDR1 MNHEY and CDR2 SMNVEV (reference sequence). The CDR3 has 16 amino acids. The V end was cut by 0 bases, the J end by 0 bases, with 9 bases between.

The rearrangement joins TRBV18 to TRBJ1-2; D is ambiguous. Germline assignment: CDR1 KGHSH and CDR2 LQKENI. This CDR3 contains 12 residues. Trimming left V 0 bases short and J 4 bases short, with 3 bases between. Here the CDR3 DNA reads TGTGCCAGCTCACCACCGAGCTATGGCTACACCTTC. Protein product: CASSPPSYGYTF.

The chain joins TRBV7-9 to TRBJ1-4, with D tentatively TRBD1 (5 bases). V lost 3 bases, J lost 6 bases, and 14 bases lay in between. The length of the CDR3 is 15 residues. Germline V gene sequence: CDR1 SEHNR, CDR2 FQNEAQ (reference sequence). The CDR3 DNA sequence: TGTGCCAGCAGCTTGGAAAGGGGTGGCGATGAAAAACTGTTTTTT. Translation: CASSLERGGDEKLFF.

CDR3 nucleotides: TGTGCCAGCAGTTGGCCCGGGGAGAACACCGGGGAGCTGTTTTTT. It translates to CASSWPGENTGELFF. V and J are TRBV6-9 and TRBJ2-2, with a tentative D call TRBD2 (5 bases). The V gene lost 4 bases and the J gene lost 1 base, with 10 bases spanning the gap. Germline V gene data show CDR1 as MNHGY and CDR2 as SVAAGI. CDR3 length equals 15 residues.

The rearrangement joins TRBV11-1 to TRBJ1-1; D ambiguous. The V end was cut by 5 bases, the J end by 2 bases, with 6 bases between. From germline, CDR1 is SGHAT and CDR2 FQDESV (reference sequence). This CDR3 has 12 amino acids. The DNA of the CDR3 is TGTGCCAGCAGCCCCCTAAACACTGAAGCTTTCTTT. As protein: CASSPLNTEAFF.

The chain employs TRBV7-9 and TRBJ1-2, with 7 nucleotides matching TRBD1. V shed 5 bases and J 2 bases; nucleotides not matched to a gene: 11. The CDR3 is 16 amino acids. The germline CDR1 and CDR2 sequences are SEHNR and FQNEAQ (reference sequence). The CDR3 loop is CASSQSRQGMNYGYTF. DNA for the CDR3: TGTGCCAGCAGCCAAAGCCGACAGGGTATGAACTATGGCTACACCTTC.

The chain is built from TRBV7-3 and TRBJ2-5; D may be TRBD1 (6 bases). The V and J ends lost 5 bases and 2 bases respectively, with 12 bases between them. Looked up from germline, CDR1 is SGHTA and CDR2 is FQGTGA. The CDR3 runs 14 residues. For the CDR3, the DNA is TGTGCCAGCAGCCCCACGGGACAACAAGAGACCCAGTACTTC. It encodes CASSPTGQQETQYF.

The chain employs TRBV30 and TRBJ2-2; 9 bases are a match to TRBD1. The V segment lost 2 bases and the J segment 7 bases; nucleotides outside the gene matches: 11. The CDR3 has 16 amino acids. The germline V gene has CDR1 GTSNPN and CDR2 SVGIG (reference sequence). CDR3 sequence (DNA): TGTGCCTGGAGTTCGACCGGGACAGGGTTTATCGGGGAGCTGTTTTTT. This encodes CAWSSTGTGFIGELFF.

The genes are TRBV27 and TRBJ1-2; 7 nucleotides agree with TRBD1. Looked up from germline, CDR1 is MNHEY and CDR2 is SMNVEV (reference sequence). The CDR3 is 15 residues long. Unmatched junction bases numbered 6, after V lost 0 bases and J lost 5 bases. The CDR3 DNA is TGTGCCAGCAGTTTATCCGACAGGGTTGGATATGGCTACACCTTC. Amino acids: CASSLSDRVGYGYTF.

The V call is TRBV19, the J call TRBJ2-7, with D possibly being TRBD2 (7 bases). Germline CDR1 reads LNHDA; CDR2 reads SQIVND (reference sequence). The germline V and J ends were trimmed by 3 bases and 2 bases, with 11 bases remaining between them. The CDR3 is 14 residues long. The CDR3 here is CASSMRGGPYEQYF. CDR3 coding DNA: TGTGCCAGTAGTATGAGGGGGGGACCCTACGAGCAGTACTTC.

The chain couples TRBV5-1 to TRBJ2-7; 10 positions agree with TRBD2. CDR1 and CDR2 from the germline V gene are SGHRS and YFSETQ. Trimming removed 0 bases from V and 6 bases from J; junction bases left unmatched: 12. This CDR3 has 17 residues. The CDR3, as DNA: TGCGCCAGCAGCTTGGTATTAGGGGCTAGCGGGAGTTCCGAGCAGTACTTC. This sequence encodes CASSLVLGASGSSEQYF.

As DNA, the CDR3 is TGTGCCAGTAGGAGGACAGGGAATTCACCCCTCCACTTT. The encoded protein is CASRRTGNSPLHF. The chain uses TRBV19 and TRBJ1-6, with 8 nucleotides matching TRBD1. The CDR3 is 13 residues long. The V and J ends lost 6 bases and 7 bases, in that order; junction bases with no gene match: 2. The germline gives CDR1 LNHDA, CDR2 SQIVND (reference sequence).

The gene calls are TRBV25-1 and TRBJ1-2; TRBD1 is a possible D gene (6 bases). Germline V gene lookup returns CDR1 MGHDK and CDR2 SYGVNS. The CDR3 runs to 18 residues. Trimming removed 5 bases at V and 0 bases at J, with 22 bases between. The CDR3 region has the DNA TGTGCCAGCAGTAATAATCAGGGGAAGGTGGGAGCTAACTATGGCTACACCTTC. This translates into CASSNNQGKVGANYGYTF.

CDR3 in amino acids: CASSLTGSNQPQHF. CDR3 bases: TGTGCCAGCAGCTTAACAGGGTCCAATCAGCCCCAGCATTTT. The chain joins TRBV7-6 to TRBJ1-5; TRBD1 is a possible D gene (6 bases). The V gene's germline CDR1 is SGHVS and CDR2 FNYEAQ. The length of the CDR3 is 14 residues. With 2 bases removed from V and 3 bases from J, the gap between germline ends came to 8 bases.